This is a list of T cell receptor beta chains from one sample in a study of CD8 T cells in ankylosing spondylitis. TCRdb reanalysed the 5' RACE reads using MiXCR and keeps one entry per CDR3 protein. The sample holds around 480,000 distinct CDR3 sequences, 17% seen once. The specimen sequenced was blood, either unsorted or a sorted T cell fraction (not recorded which). The receptors come from a male donor with ankylosing spondylitis. Each CDR3 is given with its conserved first and last residue. A D gene is named only where the DNA matches it firmly. The size field is filled for only some rows; it gives once, few, many or a size class.

v_call: TRBV20-1; clone_size: NA; j_call: TRBJ2-5; d_call: NA; cdr3_aa: CSARAGAGTQYF; cdr3_nt: TGCAGTGCTAGAGCAGGGGCTGGGACCCAGTACTTC
v_call: TRBV9; clone_size: few; j_call: TRBJ2-1; d_call: TRBD1; cdr3_aa: CASSDGTGFYNEQFF; cdr3_nt: TGTGCCAGCAGCGACGGGACAGGGTTCTACAATGAGCAGTTCTTC
v_call: TRBV5-6; clone_size: few; j_call: TRBJ2-3; d_call: TRBD2; cdr3_aa: CASRGGLGYTDTQYF; cdr3_nt: TGTGCCAGCAGGGGGGGACTAGGGTACACAGATACGCAGTATTTT
v_call: TRBV11-2; clone_size: few; j_call: TRBJ2-3; d_call: TRBD2; cdr3_aa: CASSLQGLATDTQYF; cdr3_nt: TGTGCCAGCAGCTTACAGGGACTAGCCACAGATACGCAGTATTTT
v_call: TRBV28; clone_size: NA; j_call: TRBJ2-5; d_call: TRBD2; cdr3_aa: CASSLWGGVSKETQYF; cdr3_nt: TGTGCCAGCAGCCTCTGGGGAGGGGTTTCAAAAGAGACCCAGTACTTC
v_call: TRBV2; clone_size: NA; j_call: TRBJ2-1; d_call: NA; cdr3_aa: CASSGETSSYNEQFF; cdr3_nt: TGTGCCAGCAGTGGGGAGACCAGCTCCTACAATGAGCAGTTCTTC
v_call: TRBV5-6; clone_size: NA; j_call: TRBJ1-3; d_call: NA; cdr3_aa: CASSAEPGPGNTIYF; cdr3_nt: TGTGCCAGCAGCGCGGAACCGGGGCCTGGAAACACCATATATTTT
v_call: TRBV19; clone_size: NA; j_call: TRBJ1-5; d_call: NA; cdr3_aa: CASSKGTTSSNQPQHF; cdr3_nt: TGTGCCAGTAGTAAGGGGACTACCTCTAGCAATCAGCCCCAGCATTTT
v_call: TRBV20-1; clone_size: NA; j_call: TRBJ1-2; d_call: NA; cdr3_aa: CSARGTAIGYGYTF; cdr3_nt: TGCAGTGCTAGAGGGACAGCCATAGGGTATGGCTACACCTTC
v_call: TRBV11-1; clone_size: once; j_call: TRBJ2-5; d_call: TRBD2; cdr3_aa: CASSSPGLAGPPRETQYF; cdr3_nt: TGTGCCAGCAGCTCTCCGGGACTAGCGGGACCCCCCAGGGAGACCCAGTACTTC
v_call: TRBV20-1; clone_size: NA; j_call: TRBJ2-1; d_call: TRBD2; cdr3_aa: CSVTSGGSYYNEQFF; cdr3_nt: TGCAGTGTCACTAGCGGGGGATCCTACTACAATGAGCAGTTCTTC
v_call: TRBV6-2/TRBV6-3; clone_size: NA; j_call: TRBJ1-5; d_call: NA; cdr3_aa: CASSGPYSNQPQHF; cdr3_nt: TGTGCCAGCAGCGGCCCGTATAGCAATCAGCCCCAGCATTTT
v_call: TRBV5-6; clone_size: once; j_call: TRBJ1-1; d_call: TRBD1; cdr3_aa: CASSLGGRGLNTEAFF; cdr3_nt: TGTGCCAGCAGCTTGGGGGGCAGGGGGCTGAACACTGAAGCTTTCTTT
v_call: TRBV11-2; clone_size: many; j_call: TRBJ2-1; d_call: TRBD1; cdr3_aa: CASSLKRDRGRDEQFF; cdr3_nt: TGTGCCAGCAGCTTAAAGAGGGACAGGGGGAGGGATGAGCAGTTCTTC
v_call: TRBV7-3; clone_size: few; j_call: TRBJ2-6; d_call: NA; cdr3_aa: CASGLSGANVLTF; cdr3_nt: TGTGCCAGTGGCCTGTCTGGGGCCAACGTCCTGACTTTC
v_call: TRBV2; clone_size: NA; j_call: TRBJ2-1; d_call: NA; cdr3_aa: CARSGVNEQFF; cdr3_nt: TGTGCCAGGAGTGGGGTCAATGAGCAGTTCTTC
v_call: TRBV2; clone_size: NA; j_call: TRBJ2-1; d_call: NA; cdr3_aa: CASSDYNPREFF; cdr3_nt: TGTGCCAGCAGTGACTACAACCCCCGGGAGTTCTTC
v_call: TRBV29-1; clone_size: NA; j_call: TRBJ2-7; d_call: NA; cdr3_aa: CSVEEAGFLGQYF; cdr3_nt: TGCAGCGTTGAAGAGGCAGGGTTTTTAGGGCAGTACTTC
v_call: TRBV11-2; clone_size: few; j_call: TRBJ2-1; d_call: TRBD1; cdr3_aa: CASSSTGGRGKGQFF; cdr3_nt: TGTGCCAGCAGCTCAACAGGGGGCAGGGGTAAGGGGCAGTTCTTC
v_call: TRBV6-5; clone_size: NA; j_call: TRBJ2-3; d_call: NA; cdr3_aa: CASRLDDTDTQYF; cdr3_nt: TGTGCCAGCAGATTAGACGACACAGATACGCAGTATTTT
v_call: TRBV6-2/TRBV6-3; clone_size: NA; j_call: TRBJ2-7; d_call: NA; cdr3_aa: CASSQMRDKSEQYF; cdr3_nt: TGTGCCAGCAGTCAGATGCGGGACAAATCTGAGCAGTACTTC
v_call: TRBV9; clone_size: few; j_call: TRBJ1-1; d_call: NA; cdr3_aa: CASSAGQRDPTEAFF; cdr3_nt: TGTGCCAGCAGCGCAGGACAACGGGACCCCACTGAAGCTTTCTTT
v_call: TRBV7-8; clone_size: NA; j_call: TRBJ2-7; d_call: NA; cdr3_aa: CASSLAHDREQYF; cdr3_nt: TGTGCCAGCAGCTTAGCGCATGACCGCGAGCAGTACTTC
v_call: TRBV5-1; clone_size: NA; j_call: TRBJ2-3; d_call: NA; cdr3_aa: CASSLVGDKGDTQYF; cdr3_nt: TGCGCCAGCAGCTTGGTTGGGGATAAAGGAGATACGCAGTATTTT